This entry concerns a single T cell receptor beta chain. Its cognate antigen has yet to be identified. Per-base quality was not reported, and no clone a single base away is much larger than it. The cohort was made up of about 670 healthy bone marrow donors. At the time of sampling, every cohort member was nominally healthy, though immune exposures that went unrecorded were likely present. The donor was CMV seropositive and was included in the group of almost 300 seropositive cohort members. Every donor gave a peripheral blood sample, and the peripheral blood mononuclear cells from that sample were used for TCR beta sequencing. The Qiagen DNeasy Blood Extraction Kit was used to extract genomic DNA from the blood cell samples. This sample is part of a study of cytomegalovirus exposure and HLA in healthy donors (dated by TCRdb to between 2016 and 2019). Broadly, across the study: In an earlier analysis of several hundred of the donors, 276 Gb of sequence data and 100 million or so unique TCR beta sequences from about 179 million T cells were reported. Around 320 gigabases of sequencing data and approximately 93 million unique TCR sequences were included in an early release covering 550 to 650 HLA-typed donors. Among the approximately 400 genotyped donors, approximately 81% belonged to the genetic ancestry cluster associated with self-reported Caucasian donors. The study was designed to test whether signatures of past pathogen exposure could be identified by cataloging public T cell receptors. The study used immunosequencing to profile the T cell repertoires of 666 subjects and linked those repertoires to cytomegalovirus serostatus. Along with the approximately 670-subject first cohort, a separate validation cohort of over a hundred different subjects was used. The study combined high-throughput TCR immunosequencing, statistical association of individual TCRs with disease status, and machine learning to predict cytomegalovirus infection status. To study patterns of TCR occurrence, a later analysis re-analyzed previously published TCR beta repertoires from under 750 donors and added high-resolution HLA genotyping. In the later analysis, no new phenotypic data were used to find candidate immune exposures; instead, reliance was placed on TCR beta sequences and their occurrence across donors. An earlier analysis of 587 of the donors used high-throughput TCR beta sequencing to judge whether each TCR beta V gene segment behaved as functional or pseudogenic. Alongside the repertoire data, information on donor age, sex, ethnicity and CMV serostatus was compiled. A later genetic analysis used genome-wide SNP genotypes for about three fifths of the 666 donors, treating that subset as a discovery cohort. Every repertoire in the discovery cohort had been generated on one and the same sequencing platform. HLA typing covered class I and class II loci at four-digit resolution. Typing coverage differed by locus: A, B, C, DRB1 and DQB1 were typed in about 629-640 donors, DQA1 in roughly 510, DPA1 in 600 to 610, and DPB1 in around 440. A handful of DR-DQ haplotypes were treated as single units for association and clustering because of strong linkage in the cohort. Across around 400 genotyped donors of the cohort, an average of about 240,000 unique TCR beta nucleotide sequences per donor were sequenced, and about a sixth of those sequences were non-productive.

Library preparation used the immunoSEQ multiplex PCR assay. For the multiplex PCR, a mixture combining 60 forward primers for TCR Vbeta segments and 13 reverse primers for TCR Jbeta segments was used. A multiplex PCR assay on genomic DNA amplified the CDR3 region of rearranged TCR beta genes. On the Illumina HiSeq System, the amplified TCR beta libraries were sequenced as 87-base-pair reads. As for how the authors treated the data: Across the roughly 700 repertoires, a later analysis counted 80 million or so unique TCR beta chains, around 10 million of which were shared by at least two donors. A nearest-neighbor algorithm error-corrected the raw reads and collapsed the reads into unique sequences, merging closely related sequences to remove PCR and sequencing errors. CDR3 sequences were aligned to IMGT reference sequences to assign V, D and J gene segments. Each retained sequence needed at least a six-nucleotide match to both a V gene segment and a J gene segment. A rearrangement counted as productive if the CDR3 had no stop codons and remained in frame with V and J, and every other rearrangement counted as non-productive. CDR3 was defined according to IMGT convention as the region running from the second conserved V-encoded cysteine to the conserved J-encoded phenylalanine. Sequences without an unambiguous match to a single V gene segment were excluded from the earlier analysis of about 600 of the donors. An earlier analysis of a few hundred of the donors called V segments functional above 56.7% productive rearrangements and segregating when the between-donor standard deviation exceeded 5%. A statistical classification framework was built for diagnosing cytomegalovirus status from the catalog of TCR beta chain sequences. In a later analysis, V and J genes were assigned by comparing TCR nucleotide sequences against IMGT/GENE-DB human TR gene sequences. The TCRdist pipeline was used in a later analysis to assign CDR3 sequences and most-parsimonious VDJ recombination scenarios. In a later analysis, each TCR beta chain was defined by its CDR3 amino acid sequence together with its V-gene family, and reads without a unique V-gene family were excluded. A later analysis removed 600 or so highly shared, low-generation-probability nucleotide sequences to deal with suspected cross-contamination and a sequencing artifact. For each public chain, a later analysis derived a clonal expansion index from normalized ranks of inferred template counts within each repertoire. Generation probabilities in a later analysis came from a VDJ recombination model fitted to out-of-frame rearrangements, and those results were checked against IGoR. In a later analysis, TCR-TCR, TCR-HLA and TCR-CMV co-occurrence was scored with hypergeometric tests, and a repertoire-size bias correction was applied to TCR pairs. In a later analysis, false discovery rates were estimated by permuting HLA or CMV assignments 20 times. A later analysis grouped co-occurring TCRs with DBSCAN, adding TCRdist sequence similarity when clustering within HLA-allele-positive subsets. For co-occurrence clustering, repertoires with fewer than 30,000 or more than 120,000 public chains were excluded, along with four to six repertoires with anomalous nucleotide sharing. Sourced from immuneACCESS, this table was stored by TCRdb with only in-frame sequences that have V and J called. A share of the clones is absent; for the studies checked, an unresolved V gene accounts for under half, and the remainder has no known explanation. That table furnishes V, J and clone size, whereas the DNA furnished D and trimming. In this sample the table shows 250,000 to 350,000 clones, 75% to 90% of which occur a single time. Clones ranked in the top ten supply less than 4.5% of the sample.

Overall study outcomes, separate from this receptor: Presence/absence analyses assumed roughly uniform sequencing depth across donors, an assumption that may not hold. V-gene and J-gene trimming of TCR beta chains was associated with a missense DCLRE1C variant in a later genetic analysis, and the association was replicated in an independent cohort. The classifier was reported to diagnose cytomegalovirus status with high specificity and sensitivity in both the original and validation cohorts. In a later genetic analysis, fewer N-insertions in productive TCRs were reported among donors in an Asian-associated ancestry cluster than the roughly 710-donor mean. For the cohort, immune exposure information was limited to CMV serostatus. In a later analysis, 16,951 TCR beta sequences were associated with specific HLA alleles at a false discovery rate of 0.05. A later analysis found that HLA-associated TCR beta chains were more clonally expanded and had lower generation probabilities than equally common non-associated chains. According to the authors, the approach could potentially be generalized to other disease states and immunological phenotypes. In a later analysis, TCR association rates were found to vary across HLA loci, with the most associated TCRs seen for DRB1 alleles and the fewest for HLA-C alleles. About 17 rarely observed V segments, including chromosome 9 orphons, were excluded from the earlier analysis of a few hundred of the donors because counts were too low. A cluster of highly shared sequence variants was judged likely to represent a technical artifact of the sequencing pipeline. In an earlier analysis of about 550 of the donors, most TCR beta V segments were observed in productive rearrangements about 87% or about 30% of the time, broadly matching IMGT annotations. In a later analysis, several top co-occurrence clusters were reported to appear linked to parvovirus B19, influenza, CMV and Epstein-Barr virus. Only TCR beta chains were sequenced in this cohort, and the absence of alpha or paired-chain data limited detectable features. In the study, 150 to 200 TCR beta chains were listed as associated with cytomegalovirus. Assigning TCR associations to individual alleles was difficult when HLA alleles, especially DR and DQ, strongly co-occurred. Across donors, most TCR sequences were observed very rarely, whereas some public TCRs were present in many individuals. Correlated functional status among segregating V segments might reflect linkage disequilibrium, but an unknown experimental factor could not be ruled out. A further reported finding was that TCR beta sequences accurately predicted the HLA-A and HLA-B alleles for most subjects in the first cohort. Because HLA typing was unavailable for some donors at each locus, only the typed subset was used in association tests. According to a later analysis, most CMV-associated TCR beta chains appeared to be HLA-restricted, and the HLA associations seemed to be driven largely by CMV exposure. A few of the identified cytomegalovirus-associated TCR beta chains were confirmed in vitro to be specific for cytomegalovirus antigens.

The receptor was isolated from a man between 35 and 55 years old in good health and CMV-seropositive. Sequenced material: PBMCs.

CDR3 loop: CASRRDTNQPQHF. The DNA sequence is as follows: TGTGCCAGCAGACGCGACACGAATCAGCCCCAGCATTTT. The chain joins TRBV28 to TRBJ1-5; no confident D gene assignment can be made. CDR3 length: 13 amino acids, cysteine to phenylalanine. This entry keeps only the CDR3 DNA: 39 bases, framed from base 1. Deletion took 6 bases off V and 4 bases off J, with a span of 10 bases between the germline ends. The CDR1 and CDR2 encoded by the germline V gene are MDHEN and SYDVKM.